These T cell receptor beta chains were read from a single sample in a study of T cell repertoires in cytomegalovirus infection. One entry per CDR3 protein, called by TCRdb with MiXCR from the reads. The sample lists about 180,000 distinct CDR3 sequences, roughly 20% seen once, with 20% to 30% in the top ten. Their antigens are not known. The sample in question was CD8+ T cells from cultured PBMCs, obtained from culture after CMV antigen stimulation. The receptors stem from a human donor in good health (CMV status not recorded). Some clones in this sample may be carry-over from other donors' samples. Both conserved end residues are part of each CDR3. The D gene is left open where the match is weak. Clone sizes are given selectively: once, few, many, or a class where the clone is expanded.

V gene	clone size	CDR3 length	J gene	D gene	CDR3 protein	CDR3 DNA
TRBV7-6	NA	14	TRBJ1-2	TRBD1	CASSFPTGGNGYTF	TGTGCCAGCAGCTTCCCGACAGGGGGCAATGGCTACACCTTC
TRBV7-2	few	12	TRBJ1-1	NA	CASSGRKSEAFF	TGTGCCAGCAGCGGGAGGAAGTCTGAAGCTTTCTTT
TRBV7-2	NA	16	TRBJ1-5	NA	CASSLGSPGSNQPQHF	TGTGCCAGCAGCTTAGGGTCGCCGGGGAGCAATCAGCCCCAGCATTTT
TRBV29-1	NA	15	TRBJ1-1	NA	CSVPTVQTLGTEAFF	TGCAGCGTTCCCACCGTTCAGACATTGGGCACTGAAGCTTTCTTT
TRBV2	few	14	TRBJ2-3	NA	CASTLQGPAEGQYF	TGTGCCAGCACACTACAGGGCCCTGCAGAGGGGCAGTATTTT
TRBV4-1	NA	12	TRBJ2-3	NA	CASSGFMDTQYF	TGCGCCAGCAGCGGATTTATGGATACGCAGTATTTT
TRBV4-2	few	15	TRBJ2-1	NA	CASTRGGDSYNEQFF	TGTGCCAGTACTAGGGGGGGGGACTCCTACAATGAGCAGTTCTTC
TRBV25-1	few	13	TRBJ2-1	NA	CASKTASYNEQFF	TGTGCCAGCAAGACAGCTTCCTACAATGAGCAGTTCTTC
TRBV6-5	many	14	TRBJ2-7	NA	CASSYTGTTYEQYF	TGTGCCAGCAGTTATACCGGAACGACCTACGAGCAGTACTTC
TRBV6-1	NA	16	TRBJ1-1	NA	CASQIGIEIMNTEAFF	TGTGCCAGCCAAATCGGAATTGAAATCATGAACACTGAAGCTTTCTTT
TRBV6-2/TRBV6-3	few	14	TRBJ1-5	NA	CASSRTDSNQPQHF	TGTGCCAGCAGTCGGACAGATAGCAATCAGCCCCAGCATTTT
TRBV7-2	NA	16	TRBJ2-2	TRBD2	CASSLAASGISGELFF	TGTGCCAGCAGCTTAGCGGCTAGCGGGATCAGCGGGGAGCTGTTTTTT
TRBV20-1	NA	12	TRBJ2-2	NA	CSARDLVGELFF	TGCAGTGCTAGAGATCTGGTCGGGGAGCTGTTTTTT
TRBV6-2/TRBV6-3	few	13	TRBJ1-1	NA	CASSYQENTEAFF	TGTGCCAGCAGTTACCAAGAGAACACTGAAGCTTTCTTT
TRBV7-9	few	14	TRBJ1-1	NA	CASSSRGGNTEAFF	TGTGCCAGCAGCTCAAGGGGAGGGAACACTGAAGCTTTCTTT
TRBV12-3/TRBV12-4	NA	17	TRBJ2-3	TRBD2	CASSLISSGGATDTQYF	TGTGCCAGCAGTCTAATCTCTAGCGGGGGGGCCACAGATACGCAGTATTTT
TRBV6-6	NA	15	TRBJ1-5	NA	CASSYSPNSNQPQHF	TGTGCCAGCAGTTACTCTCCAAATAGCAATCAGCCCCAGCATTTT
TRBV5-3	few	16	TRBJ2-2	TRBD1	CARSPGQGARNGELFF	TGTGCCAGAAGCCCCGGTCAGGGGGCGCGGAACGGGGAGCTGTTTTTT
TRBV7-9	many	16	TRBJ1-3	NA	CASSSSPEVGGNTIYF	TGTGCCAGCAGCTCATCCCCGGAGGTGGGAGGAAACACCATATATTTT
TRBV7-6	few	15	TRBJ2-7	NA	CASSESPWGIHEQYF	TGTGCCAGCAGTGAATCCCCGTGGGGAATCCACGAGCAGTACTTC
TRBV12-3/TRBV12-4	few	13	TRBJ1-5	NA	CASSLSGVEPQHF	TGTGCCAGCAGTTTATCGGGGGTAGAGCCCCAGCATTTT
TRBV5-6	many	16	TRBJ2-3	NA	CASSDRDLDYTDTQYF	TGTGCCAGCAGCGACCGGGACTTAGATTACACAGATACGCAGTATTTT
TRBV4-1	many	17	TRBJ1-4	NA	CASSQLSNTATNEKLFF	TGCGCCAGCAGCCAATTATCGAATACTGCAACTAATGAAAAACTGTTTTTT
TRBV6-8	NA	12	TRBJ2-5	NA	CASIGAGETQYF	TGTGCCAGCATCGGGGCGGGTGAGACCCAGTACTTC
TRBV4-1	NA	13	TRBJ1-2	NA	CASSQAGGYGYTF	TGCGCCAGCAGCCAAGCCGGGGGCTATGGCTACACCTTC
TRBV7-2	few	16	TRBJ2-5	TRBD1	CASSLETGTGRETQYF	TGTGCCAGCAGCTTAGAGACCGGGACAGGGAGGGAGACCCAGTACTTC
TRBV6-2/TRBV6-3	NA	16	TRBJ2-2	TRBD1	CASSHSGTGDTGELFF	TGTGCCAGCAGTCATTCCGGGACAGGGGACACCGGGGAGCTGTTTTTT
TRBV6-6	NA	15	TRBJ1-4	TRBD1	CASKQGAQANEKLFF	TGTGCCAGCAAGCAGGGGGCGCAGGCTAATGAAAAACTGTTTTTT
TRBV6-5	few	16	TRBJ2-7	NA	CASSYNTDGGSYEQYF	TGTGCCAGCAGTTACAACACCGACGGGGGCTCCTACGAGCAGTACTTC
TRBV7-8	NA	16	TRBJ1-5	TRBD1	CASSKFSGQDNQPQHF	TGTGCCAGCAGCAAATTCTCGGGACAGGACAATCAGCCCCAGCATTTT
TRBV28	NA	15	TRBJ2-7	NA	CASSLVQVSSYEQYF	TGTGCCAGCAGTTTAGTACAGGTCAGCTCCTACGAGCAGTACTTC
TRBV7-2	NA	16	TRBJ2-3	TRBD2	CASSAAGTRGTDTQYF	TGTGCCAGCAGCGCCGCCGGGACTAGAGGAACAGATACGCAGTATTTT
TRBV7-2	many	13	TRBJ1-4	TRBD1	CASSTRQGGMLFF	TGTGCCAGCAGCACTCGACAGGGGGGTATGCTGTTTTTT
TRBV11-2	few	19	TRBJ2-1	TRBD2	CASSSPIRLAGGSYNEQFF	TGTGCCAGCAGCTCACCGATAAGGCTAGCGGGGGGTTCCTACAATGAGCAGTTCTTC
TRBV6-1	NA	16	TRBJ2-7	NA	CASSEALEHPLYEQYF	TGTGCCAGCAGTGAAGCCTTGGAACACCCCCTATACGAGCAGTACTTC
TRBV7-2	NA	16	TRBJ2-5	NA	CASTHTGTMKLETQYF	TGTGCCAGCACCCACACCGGGACCATGAAGTTGGAGACCCAGTACTTC
TRBV7-8	NA	15	TRBJ1-2	TRBD1	CASSRQGGVDYGYTF	TGTGCCAGCAGCAGACAGGGTGGAGTCGACTATGGCTACACCTTC
TRBV4-1	NA	15	TRBJ2-7	TRBD1	CASSQDRTGGPEQYF	TGCGCCAGCAGCCAAGATAGGACAGGGGGCCCGGAGCAGTACTTC
TRBV27	NA	13	TRBJ1-1	TRBD1	CASSLSPTGGAFF	TGTGCCAGCAGTTTATCCCCGACAGGGGGCGCTTTCTTT
TRBV29-1	few	18	TRBJ2-6	TRBD1	CSVSGPRDRGSGANVLTF	TGCAGCGTCTCAGGCCCCCGGGACAGGGGGTCTGGGGCCAACGTCCTGACTTTC
TRBV5-6	few	15	TRBJ2-1	NA	CASSLEKGPYNEQFF	TGTGCCAGCAGCTTGGAAAAAGGGCCCTACAATGAGCAGTTCTTC
TRBV6-8	few	15	TRBJ1-2	NA	CASSYSVQDRNGYTF	TGTGCCAGCAGTTACTCGGTCCAGGACCGCAATGGCTACACCTTC
TRBV6-5	NA	15	TRBJ2-3	TRBD2	CASSYAGGLEDTQYF	TGTGCCAGCAGTTACGCGGGGGGGCTGGAAGATACGCAGTATTTT
TRBV6-2/TRBV6-3	few	19	TRBJ2-3	TRBD2	CASSHPGTSGGAARDTQYF	TGTGCCAGCAGTCATCCCGGGACTAGCGGGGGGGCCGCGAGAGATACGCAGTATTTT
TRBV9	few	13	TRBJ2-3	NA	CASEGASTDTQYF	TGTGCCAGCGAGGGAGCTAGCACAGATACGCAGTATTTT
TRBV6-5	NA	18	TRBJ2-1	TRBD1	CASSWDRGEGTSYNEQFF	TGTGCCAGCAGTTGGGACAGGGGTGAGGGTACCTCCTACAATGAGCAGTTCTTC